These 10 T cell receptor beta chains share one sample of origin, sequenced in a study of blood T cell repertoires in COVID-19. The method was immunoSEQ multiplex PCR; TCRdb's version includes in-frame clones alone and lacks a portion of them. The repertoire includes about 42,000 clones, 85% to 90% of them detected once, and around 8.5% sits in the top ten. The sample comprised peripheral blood. The receptors derive from a man aged 25 to 40 with active or convalescent COVID-19.

The chain is built from TRBV6-2 or TRBV6-3 and TRBJ1-1, with 8 bases aligning to TRBD1. In germline, CDR1 is MNHEY, CDR2 SVGEGT. The CDR3 is 17 residues long. V trimming: 4 bases; J trimming: 4 bases; junction bases outside the gene matches: 14. The CDR3, as DNA: TGTGCCAGCAGTTCCACTTTGGACAGGGTAGTTGGCACTGAAGCTTTCTTT. Translated, it gives CASSSTLDRVVGTEAFF.

Here the CDR3 reads CASSEALRGATEAFF. DNA of the CDR3: TGTGCCAGCAGTGAAGCGCTTCGGGGGGCCACTGAAGCTTTCTTT. The genes are TRBV2 and TRBJ1-1, with D possibly being TRBD1 (6 bases). Trimming took 0 bases from V and 4 from J, leaving 12 bases between them. This CDR3 is built from 15 residues. CDR1 and CDR2 (germline): SNHLY, FYNNEI.

The rearrangement joins TRBV29-1 to TRBJ1-1; 9 bases are shared with TRBD1. J was trimmed by 1 base and V by 7 bases; bases with no gene match: 7. Germline CDR1 is SQVTM and CDR2 is ANQGSEA. CDR3 length: 14 amino acids. The DNA for the CDR3 is TGCAGCGCATGGGACAGGGAGACGAACACTGAAGCTTTCTTT. Protein: CSAWDRETNTEAFF.

This chain links TRBV27 with TRBJ1-1; 8 nucleotides match TRBD1. The CDR3 consists of 16 residues. With V trimmed by 5 bases and J by 3 bases, 11 bases remained unmatched. Germline CDR1 and CDR2: MNHEY and SMNVEV (reference sequence). Here the CDR3 reads CASSLGQGRRDTEAFF. DNA for the CDR3: TGTGCCAGCAGTCTAGGACAGGGAAGGCGTGACACTGAAGCTTTCTTT.

This chain joins TRBV7-9 and TRBJ2-3; no clear D gene. Germline lookup yields CDR1 SEHNR and CDR2 FQNEAQ (reference sequence). Trimming cost V 1 base and J 2 bases, with 7 bases left between them. There are 14 residues in the CDR3. CDR3 amino acids: CASSLVTATDTQYF. CDR3 DNA: TGTGCCAGCAGCTTAGTTACAGCCACAGATACGCAGTATTTT.

The chain joins TRBV19 to TRBJ2-7, with D maybe TRBD2 (6 bases). The CDR3 runs to 17 residues. V lost 0 bases and J lost 1, with 16 bases in between. The V gene's germline CDR1 is LNHDA and CDR2 SQIVND (reference sequence). Here the CDR3 DNA reads TGTGCCAGTAGTATAGATCTGCGGGGCGTCGAGTCCTACGAGCAGTACTTC. Translated, it gives CASSIDLRGVESYEQYF.

The chain carries TRBV13 and TRBJ2-5, with D maybe TRBD1 (5 bases). Looked up from germline, CDR1 is PRHDT and CDR2 is FYEKMQ (reference sequence). CDR3 size: 13 residues. The ends were cut back, 5 bases at V and 3 bases at J, with 10 bases in the middle. The CDR3 nucleotides read TGTGCCAGCAGCGGGGCTAGGAAAGAGACCCAGTACTTC. Translation: CASSGARKETQYF.

This sequence joins TRBV7-9 and TRBJ2-3; 11 bases are a match to TRBD2. V was pared by 2 bases and J by 4 bases, with 5 bases of the junction left unmatched. The CDR3 has 16 amino acids. Germline V gives CDR1 SEHNR, CDR2 FQNEAQ (reference sequence). The DNA of the CDR3 is TGTGCCAGCAGCTTACGTAGCGGGAGGGCCCCAGATACGCAGTATTTT. Translating gives CASSLRSGRAPDTQYF. Filled out from reference TRBV7-9 and TRBJ2-3, the complete variable domain reads DTGVSQNPRHKITKRGQNVTFRCDPISEHNRLYWYRQTLGQGPEFLTYFQNEAQLEKSRLLSDRFSAERPKGSFSTLEIQRTEQGDSAMYLCASSLRSGRAPDTQYFGPGTRLTVL.

As DNA, the CDR3 is TGCGCCAGCAGCCAAGATCTTCGGGAAAACACTGAAGCTTTCTTT. Protein sequence: CASSQDLRENTEAFF. The chain links TRBV4-1 to TRBJ1-1; D unclear. The CDR3 is made up of 15 amino acids. Germline-derived CDR1 and CDR2 are MGHRA and YSYEKL. V gave up 0 bases and J gave up 2 bases, with 10 bases separating them.

The gene calls are TRBV29-1 and TRBJ2-7; D is perhaps TRBD2 (5 bases). Germline V gene lookup returns CDR1 SQVTM and CDR2 ANQGSEA. The germline V and J ends were trimmed by 7 bases and 13 bases, with 20 bases remaining between them. This CDR3 has 11 amino acids. The CDR3 sequence is CSAESAGIRYF. The CDR3 DNA reads TGCAGCGCCGAAAGTGCGGGTATTCGCTACTTC.